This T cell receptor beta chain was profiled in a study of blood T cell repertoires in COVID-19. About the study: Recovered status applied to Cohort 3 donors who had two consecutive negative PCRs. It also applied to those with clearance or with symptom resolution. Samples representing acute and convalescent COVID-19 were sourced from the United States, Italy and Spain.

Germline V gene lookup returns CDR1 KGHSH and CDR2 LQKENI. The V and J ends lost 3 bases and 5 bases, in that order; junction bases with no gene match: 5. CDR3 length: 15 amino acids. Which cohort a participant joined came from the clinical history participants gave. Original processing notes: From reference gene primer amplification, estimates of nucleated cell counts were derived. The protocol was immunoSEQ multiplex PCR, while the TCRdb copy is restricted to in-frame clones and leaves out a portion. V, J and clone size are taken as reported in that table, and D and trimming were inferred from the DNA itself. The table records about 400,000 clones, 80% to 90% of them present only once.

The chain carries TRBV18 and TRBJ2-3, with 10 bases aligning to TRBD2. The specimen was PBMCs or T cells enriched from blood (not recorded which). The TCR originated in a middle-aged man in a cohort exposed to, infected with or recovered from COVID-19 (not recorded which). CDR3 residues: CASSPSSGSGDTQYF. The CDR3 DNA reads TGTGCCAGCTCACCCTCTAGCGGGAGTGGAGATACGCAGTATTTT.